This TCR beta chain was identified in a study of shared clonotypes between healthy human individuals. Only in-frame clones appear in the TCRdb table, and some are missing; sequencing was by immunoSEQ multiplex PCR. In the table there are approximately 720,000 clones, 55% to 75% of which are singletons. Germline CDR1 SNHLY, CDR2 FYNNEI. V gave up 0 bases and J gave up 2 bases, with 9 bases separating them. The CDR3 contains 15 residues. This clone was recorded a few times. Its antigen remains unknown. Findings of the study overall: Depth of sequencing was expected to influence donor clonotype sharing. Rarefaction curves obtained for sorted subsets showed sequencing incomplete despite large depth.

The origin of this receptor is a woman aged 25 to 39 in good health. The J gene is TRBJ2-3, the V gene TRBV2; D not resolved. The sequencing sample was made of memory CD4+ T cells sorted from blood. Described subset: CD45RA-negative fraction. CDR3 DNA sequence: TGTGCCAGCAGTGAAGCCCGACTGCACACAGATACGCAGTATTTT. The encoded protein is CASSEARLHTDTQYF.